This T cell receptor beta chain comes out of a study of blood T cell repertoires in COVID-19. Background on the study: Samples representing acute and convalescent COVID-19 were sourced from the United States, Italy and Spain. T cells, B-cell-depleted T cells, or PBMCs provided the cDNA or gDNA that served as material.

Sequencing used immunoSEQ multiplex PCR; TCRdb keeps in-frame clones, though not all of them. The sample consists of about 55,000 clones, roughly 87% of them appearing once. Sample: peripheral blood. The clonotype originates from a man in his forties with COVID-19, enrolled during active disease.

For the CDR3, the DNA is TGTGCCAGCAGCCACGCTCTGAGGGGCGGGAGTAGCTCCTACGAGCAGTACTTC. It specifies CASSHALRGGSSSYEQYF. V and J are TRBV11-3 and TRBJ2-7; 7 positions agree with TRBD2. This CDR3 region has 18 residues. Germline CDR1 and CDR2: SGHNT and YENEEA. Unmatched junction bases numbered 16, after V lost 5 bases and J lost 0 bases.